This T cell receptor (beta chain) was found in a study of T cell responses to AZD1222 COVID-19 vaccine. Germline V gene sequence: CDR1 MDHEN, CDR2 SYDVKM. CDR3 size: 17 residues. Trimming removed 1 base from V and 2 bases from J, with 16 bases in between. TCRdb's table, derived via immunoSEQ multiplex PCR, lists solely in-frame clones and lacks some. The profile shows some 100,000 clones, over 75% of them singletons. Of note for this clone: This specimen includes other DNA sequences encoding the same CDR3.

The V gene is TRBV28, the J gene TRBJ2-3, with D perhaps matching TRBD1 or TRBD2 (5 bases each). This TCR came from an adult in good health. Specimen: peripheral blood, collected on day 0 of MenACWY control vaccination. The CDR3, as DNA: TGTGCCAGCAGTTTATCGGGGCTGGCGGTTAACACAGATACGCAGTATTTT. Protein product: CASSLSGLAVNTDTQYF.